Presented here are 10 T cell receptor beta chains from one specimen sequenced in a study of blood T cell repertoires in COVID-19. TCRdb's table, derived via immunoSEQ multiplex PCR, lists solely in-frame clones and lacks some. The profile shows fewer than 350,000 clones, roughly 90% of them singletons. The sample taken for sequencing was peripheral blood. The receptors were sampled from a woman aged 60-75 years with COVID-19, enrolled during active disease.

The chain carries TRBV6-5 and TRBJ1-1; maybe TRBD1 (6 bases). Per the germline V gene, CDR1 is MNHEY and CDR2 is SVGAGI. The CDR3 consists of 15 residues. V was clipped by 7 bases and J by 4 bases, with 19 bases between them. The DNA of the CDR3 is TGTGCCAGCATCCGAGGGACATCCCAGGGCACTGAAGCTTTCTTT. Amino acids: CASIRGTSQGTEAFF.

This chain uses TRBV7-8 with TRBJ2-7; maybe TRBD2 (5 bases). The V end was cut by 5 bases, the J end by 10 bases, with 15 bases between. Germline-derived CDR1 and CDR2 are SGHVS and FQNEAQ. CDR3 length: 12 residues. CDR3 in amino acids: CASSVDISGQYF. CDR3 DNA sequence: TGTGCCAGCAGCGTCGACATAAGCGGACAGTACTTC.

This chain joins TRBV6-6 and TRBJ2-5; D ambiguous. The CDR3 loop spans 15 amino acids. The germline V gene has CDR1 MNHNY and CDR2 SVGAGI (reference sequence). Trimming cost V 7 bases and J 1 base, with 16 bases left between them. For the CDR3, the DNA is TGTGCCAGCACCCAGTTTTACAGCCTCCAAGAGACCCAGTACTTC. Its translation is CASTQFYSLQETQYF.

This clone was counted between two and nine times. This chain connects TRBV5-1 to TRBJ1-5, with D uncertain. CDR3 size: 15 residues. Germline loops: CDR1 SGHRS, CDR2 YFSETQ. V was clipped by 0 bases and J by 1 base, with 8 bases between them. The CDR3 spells CASSLGDISNQPQHF. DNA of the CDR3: TGCGCCAGCAGCTTGGGAGATATCAGCAATCAGCCCCAGCATTTT.

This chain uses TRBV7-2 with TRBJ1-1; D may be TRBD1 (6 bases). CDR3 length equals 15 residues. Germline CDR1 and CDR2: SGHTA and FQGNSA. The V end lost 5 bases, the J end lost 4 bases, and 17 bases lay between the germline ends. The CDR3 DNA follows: TGTGCCAGCAGCCTAGGGGGGGAGGTAGGCACTGAAGCTTTCTTT. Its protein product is CASSLGGEVGTEAFF. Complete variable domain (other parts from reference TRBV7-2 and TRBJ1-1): GAGVSQSPSNKVTEKGKDVELRCDPISGHTALYWYRQSLGQGLEFLIYFQGNSAPDKSGLPSDRFSAERTGGSVSTLTIQRTQQEDSAVYLCASSLGGEVGTEAFFGQGTRLTVV.

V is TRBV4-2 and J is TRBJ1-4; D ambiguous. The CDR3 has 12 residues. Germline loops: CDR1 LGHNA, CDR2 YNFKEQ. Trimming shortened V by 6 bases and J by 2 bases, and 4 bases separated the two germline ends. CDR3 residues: CASSPTNEKLFF. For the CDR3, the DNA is TGTGCCAGCAGTCCGACTAATGAAAAACTGTTTTTT.

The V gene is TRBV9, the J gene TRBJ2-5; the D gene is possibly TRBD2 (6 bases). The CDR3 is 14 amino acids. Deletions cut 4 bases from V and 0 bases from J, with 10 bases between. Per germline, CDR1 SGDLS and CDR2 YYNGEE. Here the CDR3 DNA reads TGTGCCAGCAGCAGAGGAGGGTACCAAGAGACCCAGTACTTC. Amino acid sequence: CASSRGGYQETQYF.

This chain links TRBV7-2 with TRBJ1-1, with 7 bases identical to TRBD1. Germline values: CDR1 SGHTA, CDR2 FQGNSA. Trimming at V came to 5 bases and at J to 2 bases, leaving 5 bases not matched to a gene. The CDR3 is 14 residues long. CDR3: CASSRDSHNTEAFF. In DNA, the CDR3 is TGTGCCAGCAGCCGGGACAGCCATAACACTGAAGCTTTCTTT.

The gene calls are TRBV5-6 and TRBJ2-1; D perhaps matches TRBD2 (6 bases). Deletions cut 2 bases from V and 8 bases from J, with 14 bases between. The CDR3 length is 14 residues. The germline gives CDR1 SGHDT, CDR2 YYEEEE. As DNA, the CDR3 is TGTGCCAGCAGCTTATCTGGCGGGGCCCATGAGCAGTTCTTC. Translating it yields CASSLSGGAHEQFF.

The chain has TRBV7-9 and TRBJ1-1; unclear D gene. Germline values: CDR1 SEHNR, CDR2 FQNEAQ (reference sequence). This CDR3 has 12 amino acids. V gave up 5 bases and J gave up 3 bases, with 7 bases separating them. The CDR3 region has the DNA TGTGCCAGCAGCCCCCCGGACACTGAAGCTTTCTTT. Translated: CASSPPDTEAFF.